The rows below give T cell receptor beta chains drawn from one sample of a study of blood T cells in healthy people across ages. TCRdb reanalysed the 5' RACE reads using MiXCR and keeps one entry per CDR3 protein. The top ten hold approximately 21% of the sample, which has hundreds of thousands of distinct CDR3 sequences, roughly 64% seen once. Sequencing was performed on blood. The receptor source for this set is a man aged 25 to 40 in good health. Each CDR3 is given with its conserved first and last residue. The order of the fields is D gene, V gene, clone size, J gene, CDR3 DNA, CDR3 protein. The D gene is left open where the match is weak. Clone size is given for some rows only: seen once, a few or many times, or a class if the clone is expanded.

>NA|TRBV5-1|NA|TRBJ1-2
TGCGCCAGCAGCCCCGGCTACCGGACAGAGAACTATGGCTACACCTTC
CASSPGYRTENYGYTF
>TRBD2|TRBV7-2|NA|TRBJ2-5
TGTGCCAGCAGGTCCTCTAGCGGGTACCAAGAGACCCAGTACTTC
CASRSSSGYQETQYF
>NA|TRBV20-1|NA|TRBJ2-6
TGCAGTGCTGATATAGGGGCGGCTGGGGCCAACGTCCTGACTTTC
CSADIGAAGANVLTF
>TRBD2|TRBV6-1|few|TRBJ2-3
TGTGCCAGCAGTGAACCGGGACTAGGCACAGATACGCAGTATTTT
CASSEPGLGTDTQYF
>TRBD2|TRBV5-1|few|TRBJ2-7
TGCGCCAGCAGCACAGCGGGAGGGACTATTTACGAGCAGTACTTC
CASSTAGGTIYEQYF
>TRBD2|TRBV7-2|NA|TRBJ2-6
TGTGCCAGCAGCACCACTAGCGGGATCTCTGAGGCCAACGTCCTGACTTTC
CASSTTSGISEANVLTF
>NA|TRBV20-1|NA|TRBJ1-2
TGCAGTGCTAGAGATCCGGGGGGTGGCTACACCTTC
CSARDPGGGYTF
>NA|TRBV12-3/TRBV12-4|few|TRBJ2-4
TGTGCCAGCAGAGGGGATACTGTAGCCAAAAACATTCAGTACTTC
CASRGDTVAKNIQYF
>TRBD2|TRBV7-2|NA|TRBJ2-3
TGTGCCAGCAGCCCGACTAGCGGGAGTGGAGATACGCAGTATTTT
CASSPTSGSGDTQYF
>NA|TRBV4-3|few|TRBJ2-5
TGCGCCAGCAGCCTAAGACTTGATCAAGAGACCCAGTACTTC
CASSLRLDQETQYF
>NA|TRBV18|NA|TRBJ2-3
TGTGCCAGCTCACCAGCGGTAAGCACAGATACGCAGTATTTT
CASSPAVSTDTQYF
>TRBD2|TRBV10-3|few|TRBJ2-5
TGTGCCAGCGAGCGGGGGGGCCCTCAGGGGACCCAGTACTTC
CASERGGPQGTQYF
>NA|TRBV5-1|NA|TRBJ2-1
TGCGCCAGCAGCTTGGGGCAGGACTTCAATGAGCAGTTCTTC
CASSLGQDFNEQFF
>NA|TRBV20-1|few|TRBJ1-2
TGCAGTGCTAGTCCCGGACTGGAGTGGCGCCTCTATGGCTACACCTTC
CSASPGLEWRLYGYTF
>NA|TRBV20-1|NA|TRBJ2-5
TGCAGTGCTAGCAGTCCCGCGGGAATGCAGTACTTC
CSASSPAGMQYF